What follows is one T cell receptor beta chain and its context. Germline V CDR1 and CDR2: SNHLY, FYNNEI. The CDR3 is made up of 15 amino acids. With 5 bases removed from V and 1 base from J, the gap between germline ends came to 15 bases. The record originates from a study of human T cells and chemical hapten exposure. The sample's time point: pre-sensitization, week 0. The sample's treatment: therapeutic diphenylcyclopropenone sensitization with weekly scalp DPC. One entry per CDR3 protein results from TCRdb running MiXCR on the RACE reads. This table has around 120,000 distinct CDR3 sequences, about 13% appearing once.

The source of this sequence is a woman aged 18-29 years with alopecia areata. Some clones in this sample may be carry-over from other donors' samples. The input for sequencing was whole blood, taken in connection with sensitization to the hapten diphenylcyclopropenone (DPC). The V gene is TRBV2, the J gene TRBJ2-7, with D possibly being TRBD1 (5 bases). The CDR3 DNA sequence: TGTGCCAGCAGTCAATACCTTGACAGATCCTACGAGCAGTACTTC. It is translated as CASSQYLDRSYEQYF.